These 23 T cell receptor beta chains share one sample of origin, sequenced in a study of shared clonotypes between healthy human individuals. Using immunoSEQ multiplex PCR, the repertoire was profiled, and TCRdb retains in-frame clones only, with some absent. The sample lists approximately 810,000 clones, 80% to 95% occurring once. Naivety among CD8 cells was defined by CD45RO negativity and positive CCR7 selection, thereby excluding terminally differentiated effector memory CD45RA+ cells. The specimen was naive CD8+ T cells sorted from blood. The receptors originated from a man under 40 in good health.

The J gene is TRBJ1-5, the V gene TRBV28, with D possibly being TRBD1 (5 bases). The germline V gene has CDR1 MDHEN and CDR2 SYDVKM. V lost 1 base, J lost 1 base, and 11 bases lay in between. The CDR3 has 16 amino acids. The CDR3 bases are TGTGCCAGCAGTTTATACGGGGGTACGAGCAATCAGCCCCAGCATTTT. Protein: CASSLYGGTSNQPQHF.

The rearrangement links TRBV28 to TRBJ1-4, with D perhaps TRBD1 (5 bases). V was trimmed by 5 bases and J by 6 bases, leaving 13 bases between them. The germline V gene encodes CDR1 MDHEN and CDR2 SYDVKM. The CDR3 has 14 residues. The CDR3 coding sequence is TGTGCCAGCAGTCCCAGGGAATACTATGAAAAACTGTTTTTT. It yields the protein CASSPREYYEKLFF.

The chain carries TRBV30 and TRBJ2-3; D is perhaps TRBD2 (5 bases). V was cut by 0 bases and J by 4 bases, with 14 bases left in between. Germline CDR1 reads GTSNPN; CDR2 reads SVGIG (reference sequence). The CDR3 is 15 amino acids. The CDR3 DNA sequence: TGTGCCTGGAGTGTAGGAATGGGAGCGGCAGATACGCAGTATTTT. Translating gives CAWSVGMGAADTQYF.

The chain links TRBV23-1 to TRBJ2-7; 8 positions match TRBD1. TRBV23-1 is an ORF, with its function uncertain. The CDR3 covers 19 residues. V shed 5 bases, J shed 4 bases, and the junction held 22 bases outside the gene matches. The CDR3 region is CASSSSGGAFGGTPYEQYF. The DNA of the CDR3 is TGCGCCAGCAGTTCCTCAGGGGGCGCCTTTGGCGGGACTCCTTACGAGCAGTACTTC.

With regard to this clone: Other DNA variants within this sample encode the same CDR3. The chain joins TRBV27 to TRBJ2-7; maybe TRBD1 (5 bases). CDR1 is MNHEY, CDR2 SMNVEV, per germline (reference sequence). Between the trimmed V and J ends, which lost 3 bases and 4 bases, there was a span of 13 bases. The CDR3 sequence is 14 residues long. CDR3 residues: CASSLGREKYEQYF. DNA for the CDR3: TGTGCCAGCAGTTTGGGCAGGGAAAAATACGAGCAGTACTTC.

The V and J genes are TRBV6-1 and TRBJ2-7; D perhaps matches TRBD2 (5 bases). V was cut by 8 bases and J by 2 bases, with 16 bases left in between. The CDR3 has 14 residues. The germline CDR1 and CDR2 sequences are MNHNS and SASEGT. CDR3 bases: TGTGCCAGCCAACTAGACGGAGGCGCCTACGAGCAGTACTTC. Protein sequence: CASQLDGGAYEQYF.

The CDR3 loop reads CASSPVQETQYF. The CDR3 bases are TGTGCCAGCAGCCCCGTCCAAGAGACCCAGTACTTC. V usage is TRBV5-8 and J usage is TRBJ2-5, with D unresolved. Per germline, CDR1 SGHTS and CDR2 YDEGEE. V lost 4 bases to trimming and J lost 1 base, with 5 bases between them. This CDR3 comprises 12 residues.

This chain links TRBV30 with TRBJ1-3, with a tentative D call TRBD1 (5 bases). Trimming shortened V by 2 bases and J by 0 bases, and 17 bases separated the two germline ends. CDR1 GTSNPN and CDR2 SVGIG come from the germline V gene (reference sequence). This CDR3 spans 17 amino acids. In DNA, the CDR3 is TGTGCCTGGAGTTCGCTGACAGATATGAGCTCTGGAAACACCATATATTTT. Residues: CAWSSLTDMSSGNTIYF.

The chain employs TRBV7-8 and TRBJ2-2; 11 bases fit TRBD2. V lost 1 base, J lost 1 base, and 11 bases stayed unmatched. The CDR3 is 20 amino acids. From germline, CDR1 is SGHVS and CDR2 FQNEAQ. CDR3 in DNA: TGTGCCAGCAGCTTAGTATCGTTATGGGGACTAGCGGAGAACACCGGGGAGCTGTTTTTT. Amino acids: CASSLVSLWGLAENTGELFF.

V and J are TRBV28 and TRBJ1-4; a possible D gene is TRBD1 (6 bases). CDR1 is MDHEN and CDR2 is SYDVKM in the germline V gene. Trimming cost V 3 bases and J 5 bases, with 13 bases left between them. The CDR3 covers 15 residues. This CDR3 reads CASSFGGGPNEKLFF. The CDR3 nucleotides are TGTGCCAGCAGTTTCGGCGGGGGGCCGAATGAAAAACTGTTTTTT.

The chain combines TRBV11-1 with TRBJ1-4; D unresolved. Trimming removed 1 base from V and 8 bases from J, with 8 bases in between. The CDR3 spans 13 residues. CDR1 SGHAT and CDR2 FQDESV come from the germline V gene (reference sequence). In DNA, the CDR3 is TGTGCCAGCAGCTTAGGGGCGGGGGAAAAACTGTTTTTT. It is translated as CASSLGAGEKLFF.

Notes on this clone: The sample carries other DNA sequences with the same CDR3. The chain carries TRBV27 and TRBJ2-3; weak D call: TRBD1 (5 bases). Trimming removed 3 bases from V and 1 base from J, with 5 bases in between. This CDR3 has 13 residues. Per the germline V gene, CDR1 is MNHEY and CDR2 is SMNVEV (reference sequence). The CDR3 protein is CASSLTGTDTQYF. As DNA, the CDR3 is TGTGCCAGCAGTTTGACAGGCACAGATACGCAGTATTTT.

This chain connects TRBV29-1 to TRBJ2-3, with D possibly being TRBD2 (6 bases). The germline CDR1 and CDR2 sequences are SQVTM and ANQGSEA. V dropped 5 bases and J dropped 7 bases, with 25 bases sitting between them. The length of the CDR3 is 16 residues. The CDR3 bases are TGCAGCGTTCCGAAAGGCGGACAAGGTCTAGCGAATACGCAGTATTTT. Amino acids: CSVPKGGQGLANTQYF.

This clone was recorded once. The rearrangement uses TRBV11-3 and TRBJ2-1; 7 bases match TRBD2. CDR3 size: 15 residues. V was pared by 5 bases and J by 1 base, with 5 bases of the junction left unmatched. CDR1 is SGHNT and CDR2 is YENEEA in the germline V gene. The CDR3 region is CASSPVGGSYNEQFF. In DNA, the CDR3 is TGTGCCAGCAGCCCAGTCGGGGGGTCCTACAATGAGCAGTTCTTC.

In regard to this clone: Other DNA sequences in the sample encode the same CDR3. The J gene is TRBJ2-2, the V gene TRBV27; no clear D gene. The germline CDR1 and CDR2 sequences are MNHEY and SMNVEV (reference sequence). CDR3 size: 12 residues. V was clipped by 0 bases and J by 7 bases, with 3 bases between them. The DNA of the CDR3 is TGTGCCAGCAGTTTATCTGGCGGGGAGCTGTTTTTT. Translation gives CASSLSGGELFF.

The rearrangement links TRBV28 to TRBJ2-2, with TRBD1 matching 10 bases. The V and J ends lost 5 bases and 5 bases, in that order; junction bases with no gene match: 11. Per germline, CDR1 MDHEN and CDR2 SYDVKM. The CDR3 is made up of 17 amino acids. The CDR3 region has the DNA TGTGCCAGCAGTCCCGGGACAGGGGTGGGTCGAACCGGGGAGCTGTTTTTT. The encoded protein is CASSPGTGVGRTGELFF.

The rearrangement uses TRBV19 and TRBJ2-1; a weak D match, TRBD2 (5 bases). The germline CDR1 and CDR2 sequences are LNHDA and SQIVND (reference sequence). Trimming shortened V by 5 bases and J by 3 bases, and 8 bases separated the two germline ends. The CDR3 spans 13 residues. CDR3 nucleotides: TGTGCCAGTAGTCCAACTAGCTACAATGAGCAGTTCTTC. Translating it yields CASSPTSYNEQFF. The full variable domain, its missing parts supplied by reference TRBV19 and TRBJ2-1, is DGGITQSPKYLFRKEGQNVTLSCEQNLNHDAMYWYRQDPGQGLRLIYYSQIVNDFQKGDIAEGYSVSREKKESFPLTVTSAQKNPTAFYLCASSPTSYNEQFFGPGTRLTVL.

The chain employs TRBV29-1 and TRBJ2-1, with 7 nucleotides matching TRBD2. The V segment lost 2 bases and the J segment 2 bases; nucleotides outside the gene matches: 0. The CDR3 loop spans 13 amino acids. CDR1 is SQVTM, CDR2 ANQGSEA, per germline. CDR3 sequence: CSVELAAYNEQFF. CDR3 DNA sequence: TGCAGCGTTGAACTAGCGGCCTACAATGAGCAGTTCTTC.

The rearrangement uses TRBV19 and TRBJ2-2, with 7 bases fitting TRBD2. This CDR3 is built from 17 residues. The germline gives CDR1 LNHDA, CDR2 SQIVND (reference sequence). V lost 7 bases and J lost 6; bases outside the gene matches: 17. The CDR3 spells CASMGPFERERAGELFF. The CDR3 coding sequence is TGTGCCAGTATGGGCCCATTTGAGCGGGAACGGGCCGGGGAGCTGTTTTTT.

The chain has TRBV28 and TRBJ2-3; tentative D call: TRBD1 (6 bases). The CDR3 is 16 amino acids. Deletions cut 5 bases from V and 2 bases from J, with 17 bases between. Germline loops: CDR1 MDHEN, CDR2 SYDVKM. Written as DNA, the CDR3 is TGTGCCAGCAGTCCCGACGGGACAACCAACACAGATACGCAGTATTTT. Translation gives CASSPDGTTNTDTQYF.

The chain uses TRBV7-9 and TRBJ2-7, with 7 bases fitting TRBD2. The CDR3 runs 16 residues. Germline CDR1 SEHNR, CDR2 FQNEAQ (reference sequence). V lost 5 bases to trimming and J lost 0 bases; unmatched junction nucleotides: 10. CDR3 residues: CASSPPLGRSSYEQYF. CDR3 coding DNA: TGTGCCAGCAGCCCCCCTCTCGGGAGGAGCTCCTACGAGCAGTACTTC.

The chain recombines TRBV4-1 with TRBJ2-5, with D unresolved. This CDR3 comprises 15 residues. The germline V gene has CDR1 MGHRA and CDR2 YSYEKL. V was trimmed by 6 bases and J by 1 base, leaving 15 bases between them. This chain's CDR3 is CASSETIYSQETQYF. CDR3 in DNA: TGCGCCAGCAGTGAGACCATTTACAGCCAAGAGACCCAGTACTTC.

The V and J genes are TRBV29-1 and TRBJ2-2; TRBD1 is a possible D gene (5 bases). The CDR3 length is 14 residues. Trimming took off 7 bases at V and 0 bases at J, with 12 bases between the two ends. CDR1 SQVTM and CDR2 ANQGSEA come from the germline V gene. As DNA, the CDR3 is TGCAGCGCTGCGACAGATTCGAACACCGGGGAGCTGTTTTTT. Translated: CSAATDSNTGELFF.